The T cell receptor beta chain under discussion was sequenced for a study of blood T cell repertoires in COVID-19. At the level of the study: Samples representing acute and convalescent COVID-19 were sourced from the United States, Italy and Spain. T cells, B-cell-depleted T cells, or PBMCs supplied cDNA or gDNA.

As handled by the study authors: Amplification of reference gene primers was used by the study to estimate nucleated cell counts. Some clones are missing from TCRdb's copy, which holds only in-frame ones; the method was immunoSEQ multiplex PCR. V and J calls and clone size are those listed in that table; D and trimming were worked out from the DNA. The sample records some 460,000 clones, approximately 90% being singletons. This receptor was identified in a woman under 40 with acute or convalescent COVID-19. Sequences were obtained from peripheral blood.

CDR3 DNA: TGTGCCACCAGTGATCGGACCGGGGAGCTGTTTTTT. This sequence encodes CATSDRTGELFF. This chain joins TRBV24-1 and TRBJ2-2; D gene uncertain. Germline V gene sequence: CDR1 KGHDR, CDR2 SFDVKD. Trimming pared 3 bases from V and 5 bases from J, leaving 3 bases between. CDR3 length: 12 residues.